This T cell receptor beta chain comes out of a study of post-analysis software for immune sequencing data. The germline CDR1 and CDR2 sequences are WSHSY and SAAADI. Trimming removed 0 bases from V and 5 bases from J, with 17 bases in between. This CDR3 spans 17 amino acids. Unique molecular identifiers were carried by the TCR beta cDNA libraries. TCRdb called the PCR reads again in MiXCR, with one record for every CDR3 protein. The profile shows 500,000 to 600,000 distinct CDR3 sequences, roughly 45% of them singletons. Whole-study results and caveats: Among 5 or 6 TRBV segments more frequent in patients than controls were TRBV5-6, TRBV5-1 and TRBV20-1. The authors found that F measure strongly co-clustered same-batch samples.

Worth noting for this clonotype: What it binds is unknown.

This chain uses TRBV10-2 with TRBJ2-1; D is ambiguous. What was sequenced was blood. This sequence was found in a girl between 5 and 17 years old with multiple sclerosis. This CDR3 reads CASSESKVKRANNEQFF. Written as DNA, the CDR3 is TGCGCCAGCAGTGAGTCGAAGGTAAAAAGGGCAAACAATGAGCAGTTCTTC.